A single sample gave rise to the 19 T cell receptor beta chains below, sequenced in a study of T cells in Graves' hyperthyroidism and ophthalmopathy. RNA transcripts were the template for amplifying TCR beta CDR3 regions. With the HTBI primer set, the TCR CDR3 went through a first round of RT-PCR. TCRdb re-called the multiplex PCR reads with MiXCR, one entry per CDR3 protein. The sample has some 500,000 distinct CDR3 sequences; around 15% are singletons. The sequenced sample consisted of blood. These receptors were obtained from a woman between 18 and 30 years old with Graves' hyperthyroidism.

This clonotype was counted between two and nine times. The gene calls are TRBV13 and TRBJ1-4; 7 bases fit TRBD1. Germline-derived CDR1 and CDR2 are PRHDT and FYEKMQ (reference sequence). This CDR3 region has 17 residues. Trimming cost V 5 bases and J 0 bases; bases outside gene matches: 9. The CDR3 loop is CASSLYRGTSTNEKLFF. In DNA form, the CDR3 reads TGTGCCAGCAGCCTGTACAGGGGAACCTCAACTAATGAAAAACTGTTTTTT.

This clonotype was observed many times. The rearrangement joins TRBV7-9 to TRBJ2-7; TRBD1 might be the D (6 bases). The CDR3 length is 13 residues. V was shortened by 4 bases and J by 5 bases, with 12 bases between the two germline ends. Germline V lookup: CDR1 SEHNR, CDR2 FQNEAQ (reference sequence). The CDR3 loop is CASSWPGDHEQYV. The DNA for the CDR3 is TGTGCCAGCAGCTGGCCAGGGGACCACGAGCAGTACGTC.

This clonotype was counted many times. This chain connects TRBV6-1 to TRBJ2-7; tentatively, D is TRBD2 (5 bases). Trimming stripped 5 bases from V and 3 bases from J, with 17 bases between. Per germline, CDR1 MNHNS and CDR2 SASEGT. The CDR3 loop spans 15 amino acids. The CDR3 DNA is TGTGCCAGCAGTCCTTACAGACTAACCAACTACGAGCAGTACGTC. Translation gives CASSPYRLTNYEQYV.

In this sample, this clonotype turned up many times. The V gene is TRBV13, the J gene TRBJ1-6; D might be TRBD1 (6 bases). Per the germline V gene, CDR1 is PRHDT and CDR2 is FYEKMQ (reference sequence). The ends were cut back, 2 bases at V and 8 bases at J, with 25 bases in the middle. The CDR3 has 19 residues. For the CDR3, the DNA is TGTGCCAGCAGCTTAAATGGGCGACTGGGGGGCGCAGGAGATTCACCCCTCCACTTT. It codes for CASSLNGRLGGAGDSPLHF.

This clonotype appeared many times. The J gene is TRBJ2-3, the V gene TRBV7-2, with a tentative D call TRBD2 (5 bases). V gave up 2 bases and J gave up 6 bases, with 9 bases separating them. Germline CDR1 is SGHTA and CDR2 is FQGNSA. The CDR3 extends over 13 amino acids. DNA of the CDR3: TGTGCCAGCAGCTTAATCTCGGGGGATACGCAGTATTTT. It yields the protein CASSLISGDTQYF.

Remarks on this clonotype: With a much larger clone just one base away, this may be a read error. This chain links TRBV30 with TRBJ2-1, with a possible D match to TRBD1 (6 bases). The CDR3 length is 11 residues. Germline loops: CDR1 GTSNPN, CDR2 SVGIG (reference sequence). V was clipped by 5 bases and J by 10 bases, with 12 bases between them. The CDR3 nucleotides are TGTGCCTGGGAGCAGGGGTGGGAGCAGTTCTTC. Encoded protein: CAWEQGWEQFF.

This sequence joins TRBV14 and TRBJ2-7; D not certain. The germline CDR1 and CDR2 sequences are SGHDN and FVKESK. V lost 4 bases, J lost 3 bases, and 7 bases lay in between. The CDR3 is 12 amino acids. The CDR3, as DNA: TGTGCCAGCAGCCGTCAGGACTACGAGCAGTACTTC. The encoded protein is CASSRQDYEQYF.

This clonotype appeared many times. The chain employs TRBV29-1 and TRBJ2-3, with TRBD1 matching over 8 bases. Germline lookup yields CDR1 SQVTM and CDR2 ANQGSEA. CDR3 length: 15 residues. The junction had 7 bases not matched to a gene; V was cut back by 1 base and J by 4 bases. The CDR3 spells CSVEVVRGHPDTQYF. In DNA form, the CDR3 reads TGCAGCGTTGAAGTGGTCAGGGGGCACCCAGATACGCAGTATTTT.

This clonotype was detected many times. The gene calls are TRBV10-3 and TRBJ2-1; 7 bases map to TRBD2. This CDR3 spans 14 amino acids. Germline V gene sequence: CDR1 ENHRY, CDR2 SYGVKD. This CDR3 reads CASSGSSSYNEQFF. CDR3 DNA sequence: TGTGCTTCTAGCGGATCGAGCTCCTACAATGAGCAGTTCTTC.

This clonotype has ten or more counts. The CDR3 DNA reads TGTGCCAGTAGAGGAGAGGGCTCGTCGAGCGAGCAGTACTTC. Its protein is CASRGEGSSSEQYF. The chain links TRBV19 to TRBJ2-7, with D perhaps TRBD2 (5 bases). V was pared by 6 bases and J by 6 bases, with 18 bases between. CDR3 length: 14 residues. Germline loops: CDR1 LNHDA, CDR2 SQIVND (reference sequence).

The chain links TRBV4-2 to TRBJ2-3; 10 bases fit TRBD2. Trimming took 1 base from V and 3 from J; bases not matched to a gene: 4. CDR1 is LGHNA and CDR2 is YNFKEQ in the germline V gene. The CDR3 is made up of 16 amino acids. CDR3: CASSQAGTSDTDTQYF. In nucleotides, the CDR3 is TGTGCCAGCAGCCAAGCCGGGACTAGCGATACAGATACGCAGTATTTT.

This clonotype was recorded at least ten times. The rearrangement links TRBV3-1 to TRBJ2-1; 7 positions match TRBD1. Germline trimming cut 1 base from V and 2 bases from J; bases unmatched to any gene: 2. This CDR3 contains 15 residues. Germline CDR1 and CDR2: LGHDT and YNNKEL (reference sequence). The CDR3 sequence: CASSQGGTAYNEQFF. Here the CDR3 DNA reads TGTGCCAGCAGCCAAGGTGGGACAGCCTACAATGAGCAGTTCTTC.

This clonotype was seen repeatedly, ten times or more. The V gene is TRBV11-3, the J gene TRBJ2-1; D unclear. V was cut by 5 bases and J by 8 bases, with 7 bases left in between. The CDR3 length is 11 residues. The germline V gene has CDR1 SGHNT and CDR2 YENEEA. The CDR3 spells CASSLSHEQFF. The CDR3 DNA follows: TGTGCCAGCAGCCTCAGCCATGAGCAGTTCTTC. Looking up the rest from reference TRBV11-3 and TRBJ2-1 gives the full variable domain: EAGVVQSPRYKIIEKKQPVAFWCNPISGHNTLYWYLQNLGQGPELLIRYENEEAVDDSQLPKDRFSAERLKGVDSTLKIQPAELGDSAVYLCASSLSHEQFFGPGTRLTVL.

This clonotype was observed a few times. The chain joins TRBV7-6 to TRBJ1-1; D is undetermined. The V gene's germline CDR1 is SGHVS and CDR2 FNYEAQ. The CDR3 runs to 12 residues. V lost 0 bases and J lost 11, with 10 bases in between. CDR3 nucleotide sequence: TGTGCCAGCAGCTTAGCCTCGGGTTCGGCTTTCTTT. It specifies CASSLASGSAFF.

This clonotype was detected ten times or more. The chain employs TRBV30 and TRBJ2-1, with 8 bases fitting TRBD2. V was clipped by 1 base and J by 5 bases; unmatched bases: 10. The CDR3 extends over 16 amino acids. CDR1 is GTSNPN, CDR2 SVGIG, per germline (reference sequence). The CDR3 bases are TGTGCCTGGAGTGACAGATTAGGCGGGAGGAACAATGAGCAGTTCTTC. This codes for CAWSDRLGGRNNEQFF.

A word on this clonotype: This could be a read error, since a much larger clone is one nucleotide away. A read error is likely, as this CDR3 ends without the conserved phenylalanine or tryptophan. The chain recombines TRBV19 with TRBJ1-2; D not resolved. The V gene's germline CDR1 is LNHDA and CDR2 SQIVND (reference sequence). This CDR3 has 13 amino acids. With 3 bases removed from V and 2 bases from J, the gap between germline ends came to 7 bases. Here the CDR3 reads CASSMHGNYGYTS. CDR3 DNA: TGTGCCAGTAGTATGCACGGAAACTATGGCTACACCTCC.

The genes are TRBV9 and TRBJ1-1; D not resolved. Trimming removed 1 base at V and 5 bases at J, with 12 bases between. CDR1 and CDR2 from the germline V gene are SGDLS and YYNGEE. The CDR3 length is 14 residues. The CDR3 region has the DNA TGTGCCAGCAGCGTAAGTGCGTTGGGAACTGAAGCTTTCTTT. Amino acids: CASSVSALGTEAFF.

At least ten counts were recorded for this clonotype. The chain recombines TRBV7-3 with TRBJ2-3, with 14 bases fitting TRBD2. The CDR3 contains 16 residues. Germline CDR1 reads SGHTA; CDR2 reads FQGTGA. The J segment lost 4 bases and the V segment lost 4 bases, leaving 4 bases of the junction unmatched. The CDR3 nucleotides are TGTGCCAGCAGCTCGGGACTAGCGGGAGACGCAGATACGCAGTATTTT. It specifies CASSSGLAGDADTQYF.

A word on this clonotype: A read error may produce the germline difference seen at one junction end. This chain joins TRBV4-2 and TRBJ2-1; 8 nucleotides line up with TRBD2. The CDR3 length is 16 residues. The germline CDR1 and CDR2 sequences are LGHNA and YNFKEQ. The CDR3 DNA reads TGTGCCAGCAGCCAAGACGGGTTACTAGCGGACAAAGAGCAGTTCTTC. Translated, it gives CASSQDGLLADKEQFF.